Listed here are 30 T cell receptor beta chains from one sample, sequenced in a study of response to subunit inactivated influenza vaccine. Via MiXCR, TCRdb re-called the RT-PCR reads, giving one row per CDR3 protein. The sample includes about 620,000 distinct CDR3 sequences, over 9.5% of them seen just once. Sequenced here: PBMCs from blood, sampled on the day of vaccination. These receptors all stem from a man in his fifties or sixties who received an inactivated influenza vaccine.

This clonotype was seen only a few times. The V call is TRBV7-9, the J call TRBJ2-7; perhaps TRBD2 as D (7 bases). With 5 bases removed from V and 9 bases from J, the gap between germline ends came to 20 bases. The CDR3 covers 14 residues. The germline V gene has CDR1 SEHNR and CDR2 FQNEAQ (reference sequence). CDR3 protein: CASSLLDSRGAQYF. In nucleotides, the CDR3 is TGTGCCAGCAGCCTATTGGACTCCCGGGGGGCGCAGTACTTC.

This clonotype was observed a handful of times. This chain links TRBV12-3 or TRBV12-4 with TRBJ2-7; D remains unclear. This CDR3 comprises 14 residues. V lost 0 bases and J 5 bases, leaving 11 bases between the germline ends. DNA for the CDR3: TGTGCCAGCAGTTTAGCGCCCCTCCCCCACGAGCAGTACTTC. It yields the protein CASSLAPLPHEQYF.

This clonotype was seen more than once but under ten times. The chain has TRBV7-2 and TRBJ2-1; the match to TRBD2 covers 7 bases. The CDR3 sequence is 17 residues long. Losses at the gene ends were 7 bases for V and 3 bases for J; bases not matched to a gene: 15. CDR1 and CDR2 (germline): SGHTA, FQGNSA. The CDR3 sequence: CASILSGPSGDYNEQFF. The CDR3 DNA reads TGTGCCAGCATCCTTAGTGGACCCAGCGGGGACTACAATGAGCAGTTCTTC.

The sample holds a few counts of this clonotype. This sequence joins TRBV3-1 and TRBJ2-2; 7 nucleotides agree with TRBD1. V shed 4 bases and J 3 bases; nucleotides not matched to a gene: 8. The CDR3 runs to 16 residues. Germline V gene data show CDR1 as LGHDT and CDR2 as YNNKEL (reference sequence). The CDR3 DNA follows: TGTGCCAGCAGCCTGCCGACAGGGTTGGACACCGGGGAGCTGTTTTTT. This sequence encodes CASSLPTGLDTGELFF. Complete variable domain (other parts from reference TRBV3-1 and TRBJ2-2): DTAVSQTPKYLVTQMGNDKSIKCEQNLGHDTMYWYKQDSKKFLKIMFSYNNKELIINETVPNRFSPKSPDKAHLNLHINSLELGDSAVYFCASSLPTGLDTGELFFGEGSRLTVL.

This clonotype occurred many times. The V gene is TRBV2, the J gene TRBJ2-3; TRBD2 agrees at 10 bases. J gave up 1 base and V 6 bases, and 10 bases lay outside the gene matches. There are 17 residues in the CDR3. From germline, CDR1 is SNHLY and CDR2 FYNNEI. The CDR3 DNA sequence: TGTGCCAGCAGGACGGCTAGCGGGGGTGGGGGCACAGATACGCAGTATTTT. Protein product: CASRTASGGGGTDTQYF.

CDR3 amino acids: CASSRTDLSSYNEQFF. CDR3 bases: TGCGCCAGCAGCCGGACAGATTTGAGCTCCTACAATGAGCAGTTCTTC. J is TRBJ2-1 and V is TRBV4-1; possibly TRBD1 for D (6 bases). The CDR3 contains 16 residues. The germline V gene encodes CDR1 MGHRA and CDR2 YSYEKL. The germline V and J ends were trimmed by 4 bases and 0 bases, with 13 bases remaining between them.

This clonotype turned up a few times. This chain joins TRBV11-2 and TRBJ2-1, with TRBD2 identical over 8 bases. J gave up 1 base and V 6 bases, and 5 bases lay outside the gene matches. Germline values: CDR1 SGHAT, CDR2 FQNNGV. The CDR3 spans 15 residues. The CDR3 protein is CASRGTRRSYNEQFF. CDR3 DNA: TGTGCCAGCAGGGGGACTAGACGTTCCTACAATGAGCAGTTCTTC. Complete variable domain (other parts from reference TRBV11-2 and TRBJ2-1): EAGVAQSPRYKIIEKRQSVAFWCNPISGHATLYWYQQILGQGPKLLIQFQNNGVVDDSQLPKDRFSAERLKGVDSTLKIQPAKLEDSAVYLCASRGTRRSYNEQFFGPGTRLTVL.

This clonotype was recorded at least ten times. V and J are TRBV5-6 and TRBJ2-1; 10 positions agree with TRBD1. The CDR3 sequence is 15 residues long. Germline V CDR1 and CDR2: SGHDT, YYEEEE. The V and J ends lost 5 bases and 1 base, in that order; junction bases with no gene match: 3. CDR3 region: CASSWGQGSYNEQFF. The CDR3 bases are TGTGCCAGCAGTTGGGGACAGGGGTCCTACAATGAGCAGTTCTTC. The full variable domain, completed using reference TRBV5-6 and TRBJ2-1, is DAGVTQSPTHLIKTRGQQVTLRCSPKSGHDTVSWYQQALGQGPQFIFQYYEEEERQRGNFPDRFSGHQFPNYSSELNVNALLLGDSALYLCASSWGQGSYNEQFFGPGTRLTVL.

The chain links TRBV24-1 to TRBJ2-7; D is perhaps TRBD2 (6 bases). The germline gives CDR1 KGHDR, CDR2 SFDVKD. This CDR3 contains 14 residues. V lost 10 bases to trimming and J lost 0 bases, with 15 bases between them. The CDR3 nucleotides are TGTGCCACGGGAGGAGGGGAGAGCTCCTACGAGCAGTACTTC. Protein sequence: CATGGGESSYEQYF.

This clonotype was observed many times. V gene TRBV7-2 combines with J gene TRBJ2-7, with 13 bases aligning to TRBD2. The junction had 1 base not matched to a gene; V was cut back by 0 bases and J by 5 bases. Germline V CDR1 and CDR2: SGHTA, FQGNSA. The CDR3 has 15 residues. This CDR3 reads CASSLALAGGNEQYF. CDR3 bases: TGTGCCAGCAGCTTAGCACTAGCGGGAGGGAACGAGCAGTACTTC. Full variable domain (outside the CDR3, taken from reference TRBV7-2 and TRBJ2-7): GAGVSQSPSNKVTEKGKDVELRCDPISGHTALYWYRQSLGQGLEFLIYFQGNSAPDKSGLPSDRFSAERTGGSVSTLTIQRTQQEDSAVYLCASSLALAGGNEQYFGPGTRLTVT.

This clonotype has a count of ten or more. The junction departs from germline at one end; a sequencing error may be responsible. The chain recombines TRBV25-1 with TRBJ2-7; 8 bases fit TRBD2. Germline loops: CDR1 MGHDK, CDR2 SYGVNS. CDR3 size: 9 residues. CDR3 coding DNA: TGCGGGAGGGACTACGAGCAGTACTTC. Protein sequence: CGRDYEQYF.

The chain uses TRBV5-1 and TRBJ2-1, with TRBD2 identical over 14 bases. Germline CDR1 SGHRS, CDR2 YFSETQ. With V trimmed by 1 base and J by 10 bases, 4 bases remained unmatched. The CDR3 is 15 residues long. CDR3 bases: TGCGCCAGCAGCTTGACGACTAGCGGGGGGGCCGAGCAGTTCTTC. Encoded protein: CASSLTTSGGAEQFF.

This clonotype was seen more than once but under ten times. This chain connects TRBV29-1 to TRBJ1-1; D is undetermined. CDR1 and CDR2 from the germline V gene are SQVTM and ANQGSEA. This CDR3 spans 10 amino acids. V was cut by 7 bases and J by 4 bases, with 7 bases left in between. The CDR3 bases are TGCAGCGCAGGTGGCACTGAAGCTTTCTTT. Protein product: CSAGGTEAFF.

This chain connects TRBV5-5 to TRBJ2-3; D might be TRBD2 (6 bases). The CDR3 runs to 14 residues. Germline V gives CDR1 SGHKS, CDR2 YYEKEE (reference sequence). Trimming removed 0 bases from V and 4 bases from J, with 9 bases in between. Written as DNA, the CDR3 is TGTGCCAGCAGCTTGGAATTAGCGGCAGATACGCAGTATTTT. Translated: CASSLELAADTQYF.

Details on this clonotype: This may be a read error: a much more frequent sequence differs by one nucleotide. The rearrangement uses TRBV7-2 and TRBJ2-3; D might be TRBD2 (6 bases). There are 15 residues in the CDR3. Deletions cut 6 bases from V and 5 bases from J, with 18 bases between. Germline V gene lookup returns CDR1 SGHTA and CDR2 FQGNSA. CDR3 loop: CASRTQGLGLDTQYF. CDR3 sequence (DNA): TGTGCCAGCAGAACTCAGGGACTCGGTCTAGATACGCAGTATTTT.

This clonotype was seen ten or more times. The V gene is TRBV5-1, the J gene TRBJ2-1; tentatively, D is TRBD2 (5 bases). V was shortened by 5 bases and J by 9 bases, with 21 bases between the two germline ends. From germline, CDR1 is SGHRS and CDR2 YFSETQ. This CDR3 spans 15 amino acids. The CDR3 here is CASSQRASQSFEQFF. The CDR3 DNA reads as TGCGCCAGCAGTCAAAGGGCTAGCCAAAGCTTTGAGCAGTTCTTC.

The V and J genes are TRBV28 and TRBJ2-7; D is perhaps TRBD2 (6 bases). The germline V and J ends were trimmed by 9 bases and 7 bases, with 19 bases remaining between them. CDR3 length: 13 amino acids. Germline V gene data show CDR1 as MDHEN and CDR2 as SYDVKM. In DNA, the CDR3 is TGTGCCAGTTTGGGGGAGGCCCCTGGTGAGCAGTACTTC. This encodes CASLGEAPGEQYF.

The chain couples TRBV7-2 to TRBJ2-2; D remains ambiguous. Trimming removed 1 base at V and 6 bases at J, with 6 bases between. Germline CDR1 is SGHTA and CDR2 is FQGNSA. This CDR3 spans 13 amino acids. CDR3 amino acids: CASSLVASGELFF. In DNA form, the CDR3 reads TGTGCCAGCAGCTTAGTGGCTTCCGGGGAGCTGTTTTTT.

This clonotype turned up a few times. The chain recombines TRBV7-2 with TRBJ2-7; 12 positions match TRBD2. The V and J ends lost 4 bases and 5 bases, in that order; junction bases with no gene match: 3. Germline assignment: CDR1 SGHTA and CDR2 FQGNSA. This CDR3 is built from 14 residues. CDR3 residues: CASSSRTSGNEQYF. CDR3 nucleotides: TGTGCCAGCAGCTCTAGGACTAGCGGGAACGAGCAGTACTTC.

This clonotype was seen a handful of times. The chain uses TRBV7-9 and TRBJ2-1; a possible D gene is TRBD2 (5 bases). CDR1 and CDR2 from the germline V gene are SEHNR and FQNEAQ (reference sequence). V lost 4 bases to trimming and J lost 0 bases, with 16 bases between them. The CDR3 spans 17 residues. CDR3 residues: CASSWGRAASSYNEQFF. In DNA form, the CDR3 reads TGTGCCAGCAGCTGGGGAAGAGCGGCCAGCTCCTACAATGAGCAGTTCTTC. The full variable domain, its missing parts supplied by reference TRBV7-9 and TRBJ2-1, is DTGVSQNPRHKITKRGQNVTFRCDPISEHNRLYWYRQTLGQGPEFLTYFQNEAQLEKSRLLSDRFSAERPKGSFSTLEIQRTEQGDSAMYLCASSWGRAASSYNEQFFGPGTRLTVL.

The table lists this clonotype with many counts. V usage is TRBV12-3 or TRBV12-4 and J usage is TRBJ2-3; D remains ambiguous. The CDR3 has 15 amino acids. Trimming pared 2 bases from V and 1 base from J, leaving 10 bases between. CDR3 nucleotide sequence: TGTGCCAGCAGTTTAAGGGCTCGCGGCACAGATACGCAGTATTTT. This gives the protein CASSLRARGTDTQYF.

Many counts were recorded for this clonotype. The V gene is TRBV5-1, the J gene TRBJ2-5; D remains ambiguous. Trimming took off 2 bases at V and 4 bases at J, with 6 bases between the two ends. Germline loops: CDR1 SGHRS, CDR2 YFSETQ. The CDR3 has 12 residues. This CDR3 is CASSFFRETQYF. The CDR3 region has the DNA TGCGCCAGCAGCTTTTTCCGAGAGACCCAGTACTTC. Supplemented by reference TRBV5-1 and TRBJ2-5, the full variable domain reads KAGVTQTPRYLIKTRGQQVTLSCSPISGHRSVSWYQQTPGQGLQFLFEYFSETQRNKGNFPGRFSGRQFSNSRSEMNVSTLELGDSALYLCASSFFRETQYFGPGTRLLVL.

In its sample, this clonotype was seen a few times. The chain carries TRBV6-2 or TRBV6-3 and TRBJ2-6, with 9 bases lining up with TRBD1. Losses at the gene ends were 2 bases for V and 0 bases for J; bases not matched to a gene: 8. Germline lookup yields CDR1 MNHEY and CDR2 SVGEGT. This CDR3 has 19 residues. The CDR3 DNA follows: TGTGCCAGCAGTTACCCCGAGGACAGGGGAAACTCTGGGGCCAACGTCCTGACTTTC. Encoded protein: CASSYPEDRGNSGANVLTF.

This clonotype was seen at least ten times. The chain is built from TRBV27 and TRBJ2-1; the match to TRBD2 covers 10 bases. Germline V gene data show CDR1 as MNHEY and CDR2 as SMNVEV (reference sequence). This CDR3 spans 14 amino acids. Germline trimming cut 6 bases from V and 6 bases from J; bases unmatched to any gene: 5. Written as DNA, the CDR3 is TGTGCCAGCAGACTAGCGGGATCACCCAATGAGCAGTTCTTC. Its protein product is CASRLAGSPNEQFF.

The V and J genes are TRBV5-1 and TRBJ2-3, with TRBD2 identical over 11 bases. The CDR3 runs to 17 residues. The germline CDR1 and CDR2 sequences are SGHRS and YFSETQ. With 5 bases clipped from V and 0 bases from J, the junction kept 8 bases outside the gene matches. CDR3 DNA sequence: TGCGCCAGCAGACTAGCGGGGGCCTTAACGAGCACAGATACGCAGTATTTT. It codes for CASRLAGALTSTDTQYF.

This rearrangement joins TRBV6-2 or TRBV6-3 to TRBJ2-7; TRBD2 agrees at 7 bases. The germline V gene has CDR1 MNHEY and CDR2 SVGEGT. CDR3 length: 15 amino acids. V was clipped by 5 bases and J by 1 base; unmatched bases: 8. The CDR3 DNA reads TGTGCCAGCAGTGGGGGACTATCGCTTTCCTACGAGCAGTACTTC. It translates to CASSGGLSLSYEQYF.

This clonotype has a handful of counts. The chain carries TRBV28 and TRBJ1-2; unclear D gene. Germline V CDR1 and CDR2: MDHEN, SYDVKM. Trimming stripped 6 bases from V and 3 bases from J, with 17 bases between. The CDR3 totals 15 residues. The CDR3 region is CASRPPGSRYYGYTF. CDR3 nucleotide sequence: TGTGCCAGCAGGCCCCCCGGCAGCCGGTACTATGGCTACACCTTC.

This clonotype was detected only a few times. This CDR3 reads CAWTWLSGRASQFF. The DNA for the CDR3 is TGTGCCTGGACATGGTTGTCAGGGCGGGCTTCGCAGTTCTTC. The chain joins TRBV30 to TRBJ2-1; D may match TRBD1 or TRBD2 (5 bases each). Looked up from germline, CDR1 is GTSNPN and CDR2 is SVGIG (reference sequence). V was cut by 4 bases and J by 12 bases, with 22 bases left in between. There are 14 residues in the CDR3.

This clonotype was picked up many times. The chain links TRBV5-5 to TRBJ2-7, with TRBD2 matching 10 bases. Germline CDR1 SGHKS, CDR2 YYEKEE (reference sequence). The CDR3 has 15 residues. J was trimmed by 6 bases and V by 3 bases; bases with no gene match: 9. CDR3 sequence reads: CASSSTSGEASEQYF. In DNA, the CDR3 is TGTGCCAGCAGCTCTACTAGCGGGGAGGCATCCGAGCAGTACTTC.

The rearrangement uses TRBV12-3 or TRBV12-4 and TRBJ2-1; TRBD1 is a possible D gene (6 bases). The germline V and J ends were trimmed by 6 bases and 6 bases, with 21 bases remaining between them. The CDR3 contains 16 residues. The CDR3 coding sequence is TGTGCCAGCAGGGCGACCGGACAGCTTCCTATCAATGAGCAGTTCTTC. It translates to CASRATGQLPINEQFF.